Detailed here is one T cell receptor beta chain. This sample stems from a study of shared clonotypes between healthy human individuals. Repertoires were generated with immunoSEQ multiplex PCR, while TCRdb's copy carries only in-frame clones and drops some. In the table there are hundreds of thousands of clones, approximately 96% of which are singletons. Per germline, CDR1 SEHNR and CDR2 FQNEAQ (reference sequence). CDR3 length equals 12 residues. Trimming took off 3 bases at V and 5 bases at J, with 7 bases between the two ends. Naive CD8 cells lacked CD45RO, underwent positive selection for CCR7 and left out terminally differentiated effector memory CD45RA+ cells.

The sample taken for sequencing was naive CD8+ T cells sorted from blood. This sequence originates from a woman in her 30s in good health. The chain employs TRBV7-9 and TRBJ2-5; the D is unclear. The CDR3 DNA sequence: TGTGCCAGCAGCTTCCCGTTGGAGACCCAGTACTTC. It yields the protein CASSFPLETQYF.